This entry lists 18 T cell receptor beta chains sequenced from one sample in a study of cytomegalovirus exposure and HLA in healthy donors. 13 Jbeta primers and 60 Vbeta primers were used for the PCR. Libraries were prepared by immunoSEQ multiplex PCR; TCRdb keeps only in-frame clonotypes and omits some of them. The data show 60,000 to 70,000 clones, around 80% seen once. Input material: PBMCs. Source of these receptors: a woman younger than 45 in good health and CMV-seronegative.

The rearrangement uses TRBV6-1 and TRBJ1-5; 8 bases align to TRBD1. This CDR3 has 19 amino acids. The germline CDR1 and CDR2 sequences are MNHNS and SASEGT. Germline trimming cut 4 bases from V and 7 bases from J; bases unmatched to any gene: 21. The CDR3 nucleotides are TGTGCCAGCAGTGGGGGGAAGGGAGCGACAGGGGAGTTGGAACAGCCCCAGCATTTT. This sequence encodes CASSGGKGATGELEQPQHF.

V is TRBV7-6 and J is TRBJ2-7; 9 bases fit TRBD1. Per the germline V gene, CDR1 is SGHVS and CDR2 is FNYEAQ. Trimming took 5 bases from V and 3 from J; bases not matched to a gene: 8. The length of the CDR3 is 15 residues. CDR3 region: CASSPRGQGYYEQYF. CDR3 bases: TGTGCCAGCAGCCCACGCGGACAGGGGTACTACGAGCAGTACTTC.

The chain links TRBV7-8 to TRBJ2-2; D possibly corresponds to TRBD2 (6 bases). Germline loops: CDR1 SGHVS, CDR2 FQNEAQ. V lost 4 bases, J lost 7 bases, and 13 bases lay in between. There are 14 residues in the CDR3. DNA of the CDR3: TGTGCCAGCAGCTCCAAGGAGGGCTACGGGGAGCTGTTTTTT. It encodes CASSSKEGYGELFF.

The rearrangement uses TRBV4-1 and TRBJ2-5; D gene ambiguous. Trimming cost V 1 base and J 2 bases, with 8 bases left between them. Per germline, CDR1 MGHRA and CDR2 YSYEKL. The CDR3 has 14 residues. This chain's CDR3 is CASSQVSEQETQYF. CDR3 DNA: TGCGCCAGCAGCCAAGTCAGCGAGCAAGAGACCCAGTACTTC.

The chain uses TRBV30 and TRBJ2-7; TRBD2 matches at 9 bases. J gave up 3 bases and V 1 base, and 1 base lay outside the gene matches. Looked up from germline, CDR1 is GTSNPN and CDR2 is SVGIG (reference sequence). This CDR3 region has 13 residues. The CDR3 here is CAWSATSGYEQYF. The CDR3, as DNA: TGTGCCTGGAGTGCGACTAGCGGCTACGAGCAGTACTTC.

The chain links TRBV5-4 to TRBJ1-6, with 9 bases lining up with TRBD1. Germline V gene sequence: CDR1 SGHNT, CDR2 YYREEE (reference sequence). The CDR3 spans 16 residues. The V segment lost 0 bases and the J segment 9 bases; nucleotides outside the gene matches: 7. CDR3 sequence: CASSLGRQGVGSPLHF. CDR3 sequence (DNA): TGTGCCAGCAGCTTGGGACGACAGGGGGTCGGTTCACCCCTCCACTTT.

The chain has TRBV4-1 and TRBJ2-3; D uncertain. This CDR3 region has 14 residues. Trimming cost V 4 bases and J 2 bases, with 10 bases left between them. The germline V gene encodes CDR1 MGHRA and CDR2 YSYEKL. The CDR3 region is CASSLLWPTDTQYF. The CDR3 DNA reads TGCGCCAGCAGCCTGCTCTGGCCCACAGATACGCAGTATTTT.

This chain uses TRBV19 with TRBJ1-1, with TRBD1 matching 7 bases. With V trimmed by 5 bases and J by 2 bases, 2 bases remained unmatched. CDR1 LNHDA and CDR2 SQIVND come from the germline V gene (reference sequence). This CDR3 has 13 amino acids. The CDR3 bases are TGTGCCAGTAGTGACAGGGCCAACACTGAAGCTTTCTTT. Translating gives CASSDRANTEAFF.

The genes are TRBV19 and TRBJ1-2; TRBD1 is a possible D gene (6 bases). From germline, CDR1 is LNHDA and CDR2 SQIVND (reference sequence). With 3 bases removed from V and 3 bases from J, the gap between germline ends came to 8 bases. This CDR3 has 13 residues. CDR3 bases: TGTGCCAGTAGTATTTGGACAGACTATGGCTACACCTTC. It specifies CASSIWTDYGYTF.

The rearrangement uses TRBV10-2 and TRBJ1-6, with D hard to call. This CDR3 is built from 14 residues. V lost 6 bases, J lost 9 bases, and 15 bases lay in between. Germline V gene lookup returns CDR1 WSHSY and CDR2 SAAADI. DNA for the CDR3: TGCGCCAGCAGCCTGTGGCAGGCGGGTTCACCCCTCCACTTT. Translation gives CASSLWQAGSPLHF.

The gene calls are TRBV29-1 and TRBJ2-7; D possibly corresponds to TRBD1 (6 bases). The V gene's germline CDR1 is SQVTM and CDR2 ANQGSEA. The CDR3 runs 12 residues. Trimming removed 6 bases from V and 2 bases from J, with 11 bases in between. This CDR3 reads CSVRGSTYEQYF. As DNA, the CDR3 is TGCAGCGTGAGGGGGTCTACCTACGAGCAGTACTTC.

This chain joins TRBV29-1 and TRBJ2-7, with 9 bases identical to TRBD1. This CDR3 has 16 residues. Losses at the gene ends were 0 bases for V and 1 base for J; bases not matched to a gene: 7. Germline CDR1 and CDR2: SQVTM and ANQGSEA. CDR3 sequence (DNA): TGCAGCGTTGAAGAGGGCAGGACAGGGGATTCCTACGAGCAGTACTTC. It translates to CSVEEGRTGDSYEQYF.

The CDR3 sequence: CASSPGQTSNEQFF. The CDR3 DNA sequence: TGCGCCAGCAGCCCAGGGCAGACTTCCAATGAGCAGTTCTTC. The rearrangement joins TRBV5-1 to TRBJ2-1; tentative D call: TRBD1 (5 bases). Germline loops: CDR1 SGHRS, CDR2 YFSETQ. Trimming stripped 4 bases from V and 6 bases from J, with 14 bases between. The CDR3 loop spans 14 amino acids. The full variable domain, with the rest looked up from reference TRBV5-1 and TRBJ2-1, is KAGVTQTPRYLIKTRGQQVTLSCSPISGHRSVSWYQQTPGQGLQFLFEYFSETQRNKGNFPGRFSGRQFSNSRSEMNVSTLELGDSALYLCASSPGQTSNEQFFGPGTRLTVL.

The V call is TRBV4-1, the J call TRBJ1-5, with D possibly matching TRBD1 (5 bases). V was clipped by 4 bases and J by 6 bases, with 19 bases between them. There are 16 residues in the CDR3. Germline-derived CDR1 and CDR2 are MGHRA and YSYEKL. The CDR3 DNA reads as TGCGCCAGCAGCCGCCCGGGAGGTTTCACAGGTCAGCCCCAGCATTTT. Translated, it gives CASSRPGGFTGQPQHF.

The CDR3 DNA reads TGCAGCTCCATGGGCCCAGACTATGGCTACACCTTC. This encodes CSSMGPDYGYTF. The chain links TRBV29-1 to TRBJ1-2; no definite D call. The CDR3 sequence is 12 residues long. Deletions cut 8 bases from V and 3 bases from J, with 13 bases between. Germline CDR1 and CDR2: SQVTM and ANQGSEA.

This clone appeared a single time. This chain connects TRBV4-2 to TRBJ1-2; TRBD1 might be the D (6 bases). Per the germline V gene, CDR1 is LGHNA and CDR2 is YNFKEQ. There are 17 residues in the CDR3. Trimming pared 4 bases from V and 0 bases from J, leaving 18 bases between. In DNA form, the CDR3 reads TGTGCCAGCAGCCCAGGCGGGGGGCTGGGTCCTAACTATGGCTACACCTTC. Translated, it gives CASSPGGGLGPNYGYTF.

The rearrangement uses TRBV29-1 and TRBJ1-4; D unresolved. Germline CDR1 and CDR2: SQVTM and ANQGSEA. Deletions cut 4 bases from V and 7 bases from J, with 10 bases between. This CDR3 is 12 amino acids long. For the CDR3, the DNA is TGCAGCGTTGGGGGAGGGAGTGAAAAACTGTTTTTT. It codes for CSVGGGSEKLFF. Supplemented by reference TRBV29-1 and TRBJ1-4, the full variable domain reads SAVISQKPSRDICQRGTSLTIQCQVDSQVTMMFWYRQQPGQSLTLIATANQGSEATYESGFVIDKFPISRPNLTFSTLTVSNMSPEDSSIYLCSVGGGSEKLFFGSGTQLSVL.

This clone has more than one count but fewer than ten. The chain couples TRBV28 to TRBJ1-4; D is uncertain. Per the germline V gene, CDR1 is MDHEN and CDR2 is SYDVKM. V gave up 10 bases and J gave up 5 bases, with 20 bases separating them. The CDR3 has 15 amino acids. CDR3 sequence: CATSITGRGNEKLFF. The DNA of the CDR3 is TGTGCCACCTCGATAACGGGTCGGGGAAATGAAAAACTGTTTTTT.